The 16 T cell receptor beta chains reported below all come from one sample, sequenced in a study of regulatory T cells in long-lasting Graves disease. Investigators prepared the TCR beta libraries by applying iRepertoire HTBI primers and Arm-PCR of CDR3 regions. MiXCR was run by TCRdb on the multiplex PCR reads, yielding one entry per CDR3 protein. The repertoire consists of around 400,000 distinct CDR3 sequences, with 15% occurring once and the leading ten covering approximately 7.8%. Time point of the sample: newly diagnosed GD, antithyroid drugs for less than 3 months. PBMC RNA served as the TCR library source. The same sample was also used in a study of T cells in Graves' hyperthyroidism and ophthalmopathy.

This sample comprised peripheral blood mononuclear cells (PBMCs), obtained at new diagnosis, from a patient treated with antithyroid drugs. These receptor sequences come from a woman between 35 and 50 years old with Graves disease.

Only a few counts were recorded for this clonotype. This chain links TRBV11-2 with TRBJ2-7; 7 bases map to TRBD2. The CDR3 has 17 amino acids. Germline V CDR1 and CDR2: SGHAT, FQNNGV. V lost 0 bases to trimming and J lost 3 bases; unmatched junction nucleotides: 11. Here the CDR3 DNA reads TGTGCCAGCAGCTTAGATGGCGCGGGAGTGGGTAGCTACGAGCAGTACTTC. Translation gives CASSLDGAGVGSYEQYF. The full variable domain, with the rest looked up from reference TRBV11-2 and TRBJ2-7, is EAGVAQSPRYKIIEKRQSVAFWCNPISGHATLYWYQQILGQGPKLLIQFQNNGVVDDSQLPKDRFSAERLKGVDSTLKIQPAKLEDSAVYLCASSLDGAGVGSYEQYFGPGTRLTVT.

This clonotype showed up many times. V is TRBV28 and J is TRBJ2-7, with D unclear. Trimming removed 3 bases from V and 4 bases from J, with 10 bases in between. Looked up from germline, CDR1 is MDHEN and CDR2 is SYDVKM. This CDR3 region has 13 residues. CDR3 protein: CASSLVLHYEQYF. The CDR3 bases are TGTGCCAGCAGTTTGGTGCTGCATTACGAGCAGTACTTC.

In this sample, this clonotype turned up a few times. The gene calls are TRBV12-3 or TRBV12-4 and TRBJ2-1, with D hard to call. The V and J ends lost 5 bases and 9 bases respectively, with 8 bases between them. This CDR3 has 11 amino acids. The DNA for the CDR3 is TGTGCCAGCAGTCCTTACGGTGAGCAGTTCTTC. It yields the protein CASSPYGEQFF.

Many counts were recorded for this clonotype. V usage is TRBV6-5 and J usage is TRBJ2-5, with D unresolved. The V gene's germline CDR1 is MNHEY and CDR2 SVGAGI. Trimming stripped 4 bases from V and 5 bases from J, with 14 bases between. The CDR3 has 14 amino acids. The CDR3 loop is CASSLAQSRETQYF. CDR3 nucleotide sequence: TGTGCCAGCAGTTTGGCCCAAAGCCGGGAGACCCAGTACTTC.

This clonotype was observed many times. This rearrangement joins TRBV6-5 to TRBJ2-7; 7 bases match TRBD2. V trimming: 2 bases; J trimming: 3 bases; junction bases outside the gene matches: 1. The CDR3 has 13 residues. Germline CDR1 reads MNHEY; CDR2 reads SVGAGI. The CDR3 sequence is CASSYGDYYEQYF. CDR3 DNA: TGTGCCAGCAGTTACGGGGACTACTACGAGCAGTACTTC.

This clonotype was detected ten times or more. The chain recombines TRBV2 with TRBJ1-1; D not resolved. V was shortened by 3 bases and J by 0 bases, with 8 bases between the two germline ends. Germline V lookup: CDR1 SNHLY, CDR2 FYNNEI. CDR3 length: 14 amino acids. CDR3 sequence: CASSDGSMNTEAFF. The CDR3 DNA reads TGTGCCAGCAGTGACGGCAGCATGAACACTGAAGCTTTCTTT.

The chain has TRBV19 and TRBJ1-1, with D maybe TRBD1 (5 bases). CDR1 LNHDA and CDR2 SQIVND come from the germline V gene (reference sequence). This CDR3 has 12 amino acids. V lost 6 bases to trimming and J lost 6 bases, with 11 bases between them. The DNA for the CDR3 is TGTGCCAGTAGCCCCTGGGGGGCTGAAGCTTTCTTT. This translates into CASSPWGAEAFF.

About this clonotype: Its ends do not fully match the called genes, so a read error is possible. The rearrangement uses TRBV20-1 and TRBJ2-4; 8 nucleotides agree with TRBD1. CDR1 is DFQATT, CDR2 SNEGSKA, per germline (reference sequence). The CDR3 is 15 residues long. The CDR3, as DNA: TGCAGTGCTAGATGGGGACAGGAGCAAAAAAACATTCAGTGCTTC. It is translated as CSARWGQEQKNIQCF.

The chain has TRBV5-6 and TRBJ2-1; D is ambiguous. This CDR3 contains 14 residues. The germline V and J ends were trimmed by 0 bases and 7 bases, with 11 bases remaining between them. CDR1 is SGHDT and CDR2 is YYEEEE in the germline V gene. CDR3 residues: CASSLARWWNEQFF. CDR3 DNA: TGTGCCAGCAGCTTGGCCCGCTGGTGGAATGAGCAGTTCTTC.

In this sample, this clonotype turned up many times. V and J are TRBV12-3 or TRBV12-4 and TRBJ2-7; 8 nucleotides line up with TRBD1. Trimming at V came to 5 bases and at J to 6 bases, leaving 12 bases not matched to a gene. This CDR3 spans 15 amino acids. The CDR3 here is CASSDQGAGQLEQYF. CDR3 DNA sequence: TGTGCCAGCAGTGATCAGGGGGCTGGTCAGCTCGAGCAGTACTTC.

The sample holds a few counts of this clonotype. This rearrangement joins TRBV5-6 to TRBJ2-7, with TRBD2 identical over 15 bases. J lost 4 bases, V lost 2 bases, and 1 base had no gene match. The CDR3 is 15 amino acids. CDR1 is SGHDT and CDR2 is YYEEEE in the germline V gene. Here the CDR3 reads CASSFGTSGRYEQYF. In nucleotides, the CDR3 is TGTGCCAGCAGCTTCGGGACTAGCGGGAGGTACGAGCAGTACTTC.

This clonotype was observed a handful of times. CDR3: CAISASELYSNQPQHF. CDR3 nucleotides: TGTGCCATCAGTGCATCGGAGCTATATAGCAATCAGCCCCAGCATTTT. The rearrangement joins TRBV10-3 to TRBJ1-5; no reliable D call. The V gene lost 4 bases and the J gene lost 0 bases, with 13 bases spanning the gap. CDR3 size: 16 residues. Germline V gene sequence: CDR1 ENHRY, CDR2 SYGVKD.

This clonotype appeared many times. This chain uses TRBV12-3 or TRBV12-4 with TRBJ2-1; either TRBD1 or TRBD2 may fit D (6 bases each). Trimming took off 2 bases at V and 0 bases at J, with 17 bases between the two ends. The CDR3 length is 18 residues. This CDR3 is CASSLKGGRVSSYNEQFF. The CDR3, as DNA: TGTGCCAGCAGTTTAAAAGGGGGGCGGGTGAGCTCCTACAATGAGCAGTTCTTC.

This clonotype was observed many times. The rearrangement joins TRBV6-2 or TRBV6-3 to TRBJ2-7; D is perhaps TRBD2 (5 bases). The CDR3 sequence is 14 residues long. The germline V gene encodes CDR1 MNHEY and CDR2 SVGEGT. Trimming removed 7 bases at V and 0 bases at J, with 13 bases between. The CDR3 region is CASILGRSSYEQYF. In DNA, the CDR3 is TGTGCCAGCATTCTTGGGAGATCCTCCTACGAGCAGTACTTC.

The gene calls are TRBV18 and TRBJ2-3; D not certain. V was trimmed by 5 bases and J by 3 bases, leaving 9 bases between them. Looked up from germline, CDR1 is KGHSH and CDR2 is LQKENI. The CDR3 covers 13 residues. The CDR3 region has the DNA TGTGCCAGCTCAACAATCACAACAGATACGCAGTATTTT. This sequence encodes CASSTITTDTQYF.

The rearrangement links TRBV20-1 to TRBJ1-5; D is uncertain. Germline CDR1 is DFQATT and CDR2 is SNEGSKA (reference sequence). There are 13 residues in the CDR3. Trimming took 4 bases from V and 2 from J, leaving 9 bases between them. Here the CDR3 reads CSANRRGNQPQHF. The CDR3 DNA is TGCAGTGCTAATAGACGGGGCAATCAGCCCCAGCATTTT.